Below are 2 T cell receptor beta chains sequenced from a single sample in a study of vaccination effects on CD4 cells after COVID-19. Assay used: immunoSEQ multiplex PCR; TCRdb lists only in-frame clones, some missing. The top ten hold under 2.5% of the sample, which has under 70,000 clones, about 74% seen once. Their specific antigens are unknown. Scientists isolated CD4+ T cells after a roughly 9-day culture period ended. Two-dose BNT162b2 or mRNA-1273 vaccination was given to participants. The sequencing here drew on CD4+ T cells from PBMCs cultured without peptide, taken after COVID-19 vaccination. The receptor source for this set is a human donor who received a COVID-19 vaccine.

V and J are TRBV7-7 and TRBJ2-5; tentatively, D is TRBD1 (5 bases). The germline V gene has CDR1 SSHAT and CDR2 FNYEAQ (reference sequence). This CDR3 has 18 amino acids. Trimming took 7 bases from V and 2 from J, leaving 26 bases between them. The CDR3 DNA reads as TGTGCCAGCACTCAGGCTTTCCCTAGGCAGGGCGCACAAGAGACCCAGTACTTC. It codes for CASTQAFPRQGAQETQYF.

A few counts support this clone. The rearrangement links TRBV3-1 (or the pseudogene TRBV3-2) to TRBJ2-3; D remains unclear. The germline V gene has CDR1 LGHDT and CDR2 YNNKEL (reference sequence). This CDR3 is built from 11 residues. V was clipped by 6 bases and J by 5 bases, with 6 bases between them. The CDR3 DNA sequence: TGTGCCAGCAGGGGTGAAGATACGCAGTATTTT. This codes for CASRGEDTQYF.